This T cell receptor (beta chain) emerged from a study of T cell responses to AZD1222 COVID-19 vaccine. Study-level points and caveats: Among vaccine-associated CD4 TCRs, coverage spanned spike, with dominance at 160-218 and 743-854. There were mostly white British donors and more females than males, and clonal diversity was possibly underestimated.

Generated by immunoSEQ multiplex PCR, the TCRdb table keeps only in-frame clones and is missing some. The sample includes about 140,000 clones, roughly 92% of them seen just once. With respect to this clone: The antigen is unknown.

The V gene's germline CDR1 is SGDLS and CDR2 YYNGEE. CDR3 length equals 14 residues. The V end was cut by 2 bases, the J end by 8 bases, with 16 bases between. The genes are TRBV9 and TRBJ1-2; D remains unclear. This specimen was peripheral blood, taken 28 days after the second AZD1222 dose. This receptor was obtained from an adult who received the AZD1222 COVID-19 vaccine. The CDR3 spells CASSVTGRNQGYTF. As DNA, the CDR3 is TGTGCCAGCAGCGTTACGGGGAGGAATCAAGGCTACACCTTC.